What follows are 16 T cell receptor beta chains derived from one specimen sequenced in a study of human versus mouse CDR3 diversity and MHC coevolution. Data came from immunoSEQ multiplex PCR; TCRdb stores just in-frame clones and leaves some out. Of about 83,000 clones detected, around 90% appear once; the ten largest clones hold about 0.15%. The sequencing sample was made of naive CD4+ T cells from blood. The sample's subset: CD45RO-negative CD62L-positive naive CD4 T cells. The origin of the receptors is a person aged 30 to 69 in good health.

CDR3 nucleotides: TGTGCCAGCAGCTTTGGACTAGCGGCCTACAATGAGCAGTTCTTC. Its protein product is CASSFGLAAYNEQFF. V usage is TRBV7-2 and J usage is TRBJ2-1, with 10 bases identical to TRBD2. V trimming: 3 bases; J trimming: 2 bases; junction bases outside the gene matches: 1. This CDR3 contains 15 residues. Germline loops: CDR1 SGHTA, CDR2 FQGNSA.

The chain uses TRBV13 and TRBJ2-7; 12 bases match TRBD2. The junction had 7 bases not matched to a gene; V was cut back by 5 bases and J by 5 bases. The V gene's germline CDR1 is PRHDT and CDR2 FYEKMQ (reference sequence). The CDR3 runs to 15 residues. The CDR3 nucleotides are TGTGCCAGCAGCACCCTAGCGGGAGGGCGTGACGAGCAGTACTTC. It is translated as CASSTLAGGRDEQYF.

The chain carries TRBV7-2 and TRBJ2-4; no clear D. The CDR3 is 15 residues long. CDR1 and CDR2 from the germline V gene are SGHTA and FQGNSA. Trimming shortened V by 1 base and J by 0 bases, and 7 bases separated the two germline ends. In DNA form, the CDR3 reads TGTGCCAGCAGCTTAGTACGGGTAGCCAAAAACATTCAGTACTTC. Translating it yields CASSLVRVAKNIQYF.

V and J are TRBV6-5 and TRBJ1-6; 7 bases map to TRBD1. With V trimmed by 2 bases and J by 10 bases, 5 bases remained unmatched. Germline CDR1 is MNHEY and CDR2 is SVGAGI. The CDR3 sequence is 14 residues long. CDR3: CASSYAQGVSPLHF. Here the CDR3 DNA reads TGTGCCAGCAGTTACGCCCAGGGGGTGTCACCCCTCCACTTT.

The rearrangement uses TRBV5-1 and TRBJ2-7; tentative D call: TRBD1 (6 bases). The CDR3 consists of 15 residues. Germline values: CDR1 SGHRS, CDR2 YFSETQ. Trimming shortened V by 5 bases and J by 0 bases, and 15 bases separated the two germline ends. CDR3 nucleotides: TGCGCCAGCAGAGACAGGTTATCGAGCTCCTACGAGCAGTACTTC. Amino acids: CASRDRLSSSYEQYF.

This rearrangement joins TRBV2 to TRBJ1-2; TRBD1 is a possible D gene (5 bases). Deletions cut 4 bases from V and 8 bases from J, with 17 bases between. The CDR3 consists of 14 residues. Germline V lookup: CDR1 SNHLY, CDR2 FYNNEI. For the CDR3, the DNA is TGTGCCAGCAGTGCGCGGGACTCCCGAAAGGGCTACACCTTC. This translates into CASSARDSRKGYTF.

This chain uses TRBV9 with TRBJ2-7; TRBD1 matches 7 bases. Germline values: CDR1 SGDLS, CDR2 YYNGEE. Trimming cost V 4 bases and J 2 bases; bases outside gene matches: 6. The CDR3 sequence is 14 residues long. The CDR3 bases are TGTGCCAGCAGCCCAGTACAGGGGACCTACGAGCAGTACTTC. It is translated as CASSPVQGTYEQYF.

The chain links TRBV7-8 to TRBJ2-1, with 11 bases aligning to TRBD2. Germline V gene data show CDR1 as SGHVS and CDR2 as FQNEAQ. The trim removed 3 bases at V and 6 bases at J, leaving 4 bases unmatched. The CDR3 is 15 amino acids. The CDR3 loop reads CASSFSGGAINEQFF. CDR3 sequence (DNA): TGTGCCAGCAGCTTTAGCGGGGGGGCCATCAATGAGCAGTTCTTC.

V usage is TRBV6-5 and J usage is TRBJ2-1; D is perhaps TRBD2 (5 bases). This CDR3 spans 15 amino acids. Germline CDR1 is MNHEY and CDR2 is SVGAGI. V was pared by 3 bases and J by 9 bases, with 18 bases between. The DNA for the CDR3 is TGTGCCAGCAGTTATGAAGGACTCAGGCTCGGTGAGCAGTTCTTC. Amino acids: CASSYEGLRLGEQFF.

The chain has TRBV10-2 and TRBJ2-7; D is unresolved. Between the trimmed V and J ends, which lost 7 bases and 6 bases, there was a span of 16 bases. The CDR3 totals 13 residues. Germline CDR1 is WSHSY and CDR2 is SAAADI. Here the CDR3 reads CASTSQASSEQYF. DNA of the CDR3: TGCGCCAGCACGAGTCAAGCGTCGAGCGAGCAGTACTTC.

J is TRBJ1-6 and V is TRBV30, with TRBD1 identical over 8 bases. Germline V gene sequence: CDR1 GTSNPN, CDR2 SVGIG (reference sequence). V lost 7 bases and J lost 9; bases outside the gene matches: 8. CDR3 length equals 13 residues. The CDR3 sequence is CASTTGVISPLHF. CDR3 DNA sequence: TGTGCCTCTACGACAGGGGTCATTTCACCCCTCCACTTT.

This rearrangement joins TRBV10-2 to TRBJ2-2, with D perhaps matching TRBD1 (5 bases). The CDR3 covers 16 residues. CDR1 is WSHSY, CDR2 SAAADI, per germline. V gave up 7 bases and J gave up 9 bases, with 24 bases separating them. CDR3 DNA: TGCGCCAGCATTTCGGCACAGGCTAACACGCGTCGGGAGCTGTTTTTT. It encodes CASISAQANTRRELFF.

The DNA of the CDR3 is TGTGCCAGCAGTGAAAATCCCGTAGGGACAGGGGACGAAAAACTGTTTTTT. It encodes CASSENPVGTGDEKLFF. This chain joins TRBV6-1 and TRBJ1-4, with 10 positions matching TRBD1. CDR1 is MNHNS and CDR2 is SASEGT in the germline V gene. The CDR3 covers 17 residues. Germline trimming cut 2 bases from V and 8 bases from J; bases unmatched to any gene: 11.

The chain couples TRBV5-5 to TRBJ1-2; D uncertain. From germline, CDR1 is SGHKS and CDR2 YYEKEE (reference sequence). V lost 0 bases and J 8 bases, leaving 14 bases between the germline ends. This CDR3 region has 14 residues. CDR3 sequence (DNA): TGTGCCAGCAGCTTGGGGCTTGCGACGGAGGGCTACACCTTC. Its protein is CASSLGLATEGYTF.

This clone was detected once. This chain links TRBV11-2 with TRBJ2-3; no reliable D call. The V gene's germline CDR1 is SGHAT and CDR2 FQNNGV. V was pared by 0 bases and J by 2 bases, with 6 bases between. The CDR3 consists of 14 residues. DNA for the CDR3: TGTGCCAGCAGCTTAGATCTAATCACAGATACGCAGTATTTT. Residues: CASSLDLITDTQYF. Drawing the rest from reference TRBV11-2 and TRBJ2-3, the complete variable domain is EAGVAQSPRYKIIEKRQSVAFWCNPISGHATLYWYQQILGQGPKLLIQFQNNGVVDDSQLPKDRFSAERLKGVDSTLKIQPAKLEDSAVYLCASSLDLITDTQYFGPGTRLTVL.

This chain's CDR3 is CASFKPTGRTEAFF. The CDR3 DNA reads TGTGCCAGCTTCAAACCGACAGGGCGGACTGAAGCTTTCTTT. The V call is TRBV6-6, the J call TRBJ1-1; 7 nucleotides align to TRBD1. The CDR3 loop spans 14 amino acids. The ends lost 8 bases at V and 5 bases at J; junction bases unmatched: 11. Germline V gene data show CDR1 as MNHNY and CDR2 as SVGAGI (reference sequence).